This TCR beta chain was captured by sequencing in a study of cytomegalovirus exposure and HLA in healthy donors (dated by TCRdb to 2015 to 2018). Study-wide context: According to an earlier analysis of around 600 of the donors, 150 million to 200 million T cells yielded 90 million to 140 million unique TCR beta sequences and around 300 Gb of sequence data. Class I and class II HLA loci were covered by the typing at four-digit resolution. Of the roughly 410 genotyped donors, less than 85% were placed in the genetic ancestry cluster associated with self-reported Caucasian donors. Donor age, sex, ethnicity and CMV serostatus were collected together with the repertoire data. Using immunosequencing, the study profiled T cell repertoires from about 620 subjects and related those repertoires to cytomegalovirus serostatus. The number of typed donors differed by locus: about 629-630 for A, B, C, DRB1 and DQB1; 500 to 550 for DQA1; over 600 for DPA1; and about 450 for DPB1. The study combined high-throughput TCR immunosequencing, statistical association of individual TCRs with disease status, and machine learning to predict cytomegalovirus infection status. In an earlier analysis of 550 to 700 of the donors, high-throughput TCR beta sequencing was used to judge whether each TCR beta V gene segment behaved as functional or pseudogenic. Rather than drawing on any new phenotypic data, the later analysis identified candidate immune exposures from TCR beta sequences and the way those sequences occurred across donors. The aim of the study was to test whether cataloging public T cell receptors could identify signatures of past pathogen exposure. An early release covering roughly 580 HLA-typed donors comprised about 300 gigabases of sequencing data and some 79 million unique TCR sequences. In addition to the first cohort of around 670 subjects, a separate validation cohort of about 120 different subjects was used. A later genetic analysis used genome-wide SNP genotypes for about 60% of the roughly 670 donors, treating that subset as a discovery cohort. All discovery cohort repertoires had been generated using a single sequencing platform. Roughly 5 DR-DQ haplotypes were handled as single units for association and clustering because linkage in the cohort was strong. Across approximately 420 genotyped donors of the cohort, an average of approximately 240,000 unique TCR beta nucleotide sequences per donor were sequenced, and approximately 17% of those sequences were non-productive. In a later analysis, previously published TCR beta repertoires from 550 to 750 donors were re-analyzed and high-resolution HLA genotyping was added so that TCR occurrence patterns could be studied.

About this clone: This receptor's antigen is unknown.

Relative to germline, V is missing 2 bases and J is missing 7 bases, with 8 bases of the junction outside any gene match. The CDR3 runs 15 amino acids, cysteine and phenylalanine included. Just the 45-base CDR3 DNA is kept, in frame starting at base 1. CDR1 and CDR2, per the germline V gene, are SNHLY and FYNNEI. Overall results and qualifications from the work: In a later analysis, most CMV-associated TCR beta chains were found to appear HLA-restricted, with HLA associations seemingly driven largely by CMV exposure. A later analysis reported that several top co-occurrence clusters appeared linked to parvovirus B19, influenza, CMV and Epstein-Barr virus. The only immune exposure information available for the cohort was CMV serostatus. Compared with equally common non-associated chains, HLA-associated TCR beta chains in a later analysis were more clonally expanded and had lower generation probabilities. Because some donors lacked HLA typing at each locus, the association tests relied only on the typed subset. Sequencing depth was assumed to be roughly uniform across donors in the presence/absence analyses, though that assumption may not hold. In a later analysis, TCR association rates were found to vary across HLA loci, with the most associated TCRs seen for DRB1 alleles and the fewest for HLA-C alleles. Because the 87-base-pair reads could not distinguish some IMGT-functional V segments, including TRBV6-2 and TRBV6-3, those segments were excluded. V-gene and J-gene trimming of TCR beta chains was associated with a missense DCLRE1C variant in a later genetic analysis, and the association was replicated in an independent cohort. Because counts were too low, roughly 16 rarely observed V segments, including chromosome 9 orphons, were excluded from the earlier analysis of under 650 of the donors. Most TCR sequences were seen in very few donors, while some public TCRs were found in many individuals. A further reported finding was that TCR beta sequences accurately predicted the HLA-A and HLA-B alleles for most subjects in the first cohort. Strong co-occurrence of HLA alleles, especially DR and DQ, made assigning TCR associations to individual alleles difficult. The study listed over 150 TCR beta chains as associated with cytomegalovirus. The classifier was reported to diagnose cytomegalovirus status with high specificity and sensitivity in both the original cohort and the validation cohort. In a later genetic analysis, fewer N-insertions in productive TCRs were reported among donors in an Asian-associated ancestry cluster than the 666-donor mean. This cohort had only TCR beta chains sequenced, and the lack of alpha or paired-chain data limited which features could be detected. A cluster of highly shared sequence variants was judged likely to be a technical artifact of the sequencing pipeline. Correlated functional status among segregating V segments might be attributable to linkage disequilibrium, but an unknown experimental factor could not be ruled out. Specific HLA alleles were associated with over 15,000 TCR beta sequences at a false discovery rate of 0.05 in a later analysis. The authors suggested that the approach could potentially be generalized to other disease states and immunological phenotypes. A few of the identified cytomegalovirus-associated TCR beta chains were confirmed in vitro to be specific for cytomegalovirus antigens. In an earlier analysis of over 550 of the donors, most TCR beta V segments were observed in productive rearrangements about 87% or about 30% of the time, broadly matching IMGT annotations.

The cohort comprised approximately 700 healthy bone marrow donors. At the time of sampling, all cohort members were nominally healthy, though unrecorded immune exposures were likely present. The donor tested CMV seronegative and was one of the 352 seronegative cohort members. Each donor provided a peripheral blood sample, and peripheral blood mononuclear cells were used for TCR beta sequencing. Genomic DNA was extracted from the blood cell samples with the Qiagen DNeasy Blood Extraction Kit. Library preparation employed the immunoSEQ multiplex PCR assay. For the multiplex PCR, a mixture combining 60 forward primers for TCR Vbeta segments and 13 reverse primers for TCR Jbeta segments was used. The CDR3 region of rearranged TCR beta genes was amplified from genomic DNA with a multiplex PCR assay. The Illumina HiSeq System was used to sequence the amplified TCR beta libraries as 87-base-pair reads. The authors' analysis ran thus. In a later analysis, tens of millions of unique TCR beta chains were counted across the approximately 640 repertoires, and about 9.9 million of these chains were shared by at least two donors. Raw reads were error-corrected and collapsed into unique sequences by a nearest-neighbor algorithm in which closely related sequences were merged to remove PCR and sequencing errors. To assign V, D and J gene segments, CDR3 sequences were aligned to IMGT reference sequences. For a sequence to be retained, at least a six-nucleotide match to both a V gene segment and a J gene segment was required. Rearrangements were classified as productive when the CDR3 lacked stop codons and remained in frame with V and J, and all other rearrangements were classified as non-productive. CDR3 was defined by IMGT convention, running from the second conserved V-encoded cysteine to the conserved J-encoded phenylalanine. Sequences without an unambiguous match to a single V gene segment were excluded from the earlier analysis of about 640 of the donors. In an earlier analysis of several hundred of the donors, V segments were called functional above 56.7% productive rearrangements and were called segregating when the between-donor standard deviation exceeded 5%. A statistical classification framework was developed to diagnose cytomegalovirus status using the catalog of TCR beta chain sequences. In a later analysis, TCR nucleotide sequences were compared against IMGT/GENE-DB human TR gene sequences so that V and J genes could be assigned. The TCRdist pipeline was used in a later analysis to assign CDR3 sequences and most-parsimonious VDJ recombination scenarios. A later analysis defined each TCR beta chain by its CDR3 amino acid sequence plus V-gene family, and excluded reads lacking a unique V-gene family. In a later analysis, a few hundred highly shared, low-generation-probability nucleotide sequences were removed to address suspected cross-contamination and a sequencing artifact. A later analysis calculated a clonal expansion index for each public chain from normalized within-repertoire ranks of inferred template counts. Generation probabilities in a later analysis came from a VDJ recombination model fitted to out-of-frame rearrangements, and those results were checked against IGoR. A later analysis scored TCR-TCR, TCR-HLA and TCR-CMV co-occurrence with hypergeometric tests, applying a repertoire-size bias correction to TCR pairs. False discovery rates were estimated in a later analysis by permuting HLA or CMV assignments 20 times. In a later analysis, co-occurring TCRs were grouped using DBSCAN, and TCRdist sequence similarity was added for clustering within HLA-allele-positive subsets. Repertoires with fewer than 30,000 or more than 120,000 public chains were left out of co-occurrence clustering, as were a handful of repertoires with anomalous nucleotide sharing. The table comes from immuneACCESS by way of TCRdb, which keeps in-frame sequences with V and J called. Part of the clones is missing from these tables; in studies checked, under half for an unresolved V gene and the rest for unknown reasons. V, J and clone size derive from that table, while D and trimming were established from the DNA sequence. For this sample, the table gives 150,000 or so clones. The ten largest make up about 1.7% of the sample.

This chain is built from TRBV2 and TRBJ1-5, with 7 junctional bases fitting TRBD1. The material sequenced was PBMCs. This receptor was obtained from a woman in her 50s in good health and CMV-seronegative. DNA sequence: TGTGCCAGCAGTGAACGGGGCAGGGGGGACCAGCCCCAGCATTTT. It is translated as CASSERGRGDQPQHF.